The present T cell receptor beta chain was sequenced within a study of post-analysis software for immune sequencing data. Study-wide background: Patients with relapsing-remitting, secondary progressive and progressive-relapsing multiple sclerosis courses were all represented.

This clonotype was detected ten times or more. Its antigen is undetermined. This CDR3 comprises 16 residues. Per the germline V gene, CDR1 is SGDLS and CDR2 is YYNGEE. With V trimmed by 0 bases and J by 6 bases, 7 bases remained unmatched. Study-level findings and limits: Controls' normalized Chao1 diversity significantly exceeded that of multiple sclerosis patients. Analysis by F measure revealed that same-batch samples clustered strongly together. Included in a set of 5 or 6 TRBV segments more frequent in patients than controls were TRBV5-6, TRBV5-1 and TRBV20-1.

Unique molecular identifiers were built into the TCR beta cDNA libraries. A population of about 1 to 11 million T cells gave rise to about half a million cDNA molecules. TCRdb re-derived calls from the PCR reads in MiXCR, one entry per CDR3 protein. The table shows about 190,000 distinct CDR3 sequences, with 29% occurring only once. Input material: blood. The TCR originated in a girl between 2 and 17 years old with multiple sclerosis. The chain recombines TRBV9 with TRBJ2-1; TRBD1 aligns across 9 bases. The DNA of the CDR3 is TGTGCCAGCAGCGTAGTTGGGGGACAGGGTCTCAATGAGCAGTTCTTC. Protein product: CASSVVGGQGLNEQFF.